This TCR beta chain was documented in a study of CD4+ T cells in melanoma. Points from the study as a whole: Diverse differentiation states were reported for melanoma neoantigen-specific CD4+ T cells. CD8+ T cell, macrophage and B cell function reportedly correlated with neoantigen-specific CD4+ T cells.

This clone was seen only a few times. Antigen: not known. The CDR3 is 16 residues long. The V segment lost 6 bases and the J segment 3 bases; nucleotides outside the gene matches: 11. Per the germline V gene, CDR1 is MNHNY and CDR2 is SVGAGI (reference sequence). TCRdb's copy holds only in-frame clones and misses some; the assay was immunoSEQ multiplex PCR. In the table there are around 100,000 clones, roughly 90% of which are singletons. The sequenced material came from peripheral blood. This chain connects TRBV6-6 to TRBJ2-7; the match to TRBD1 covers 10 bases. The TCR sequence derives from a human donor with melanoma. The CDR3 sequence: CASSFTGTGVGYEQYF. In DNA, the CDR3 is TGTGCCAGCAGCTTCACCGGGACAGGGGTGGGCTACGAGCAGTACTTC.